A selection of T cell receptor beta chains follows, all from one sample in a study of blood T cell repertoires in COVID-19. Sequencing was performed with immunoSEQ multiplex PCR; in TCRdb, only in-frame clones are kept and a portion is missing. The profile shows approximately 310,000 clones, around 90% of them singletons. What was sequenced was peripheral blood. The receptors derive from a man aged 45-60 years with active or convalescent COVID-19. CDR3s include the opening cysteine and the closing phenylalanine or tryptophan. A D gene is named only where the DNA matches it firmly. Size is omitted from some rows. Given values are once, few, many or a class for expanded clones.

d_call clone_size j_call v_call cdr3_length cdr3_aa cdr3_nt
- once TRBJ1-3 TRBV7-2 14 CASSLQRAGNTIYF TGTGCCAGCAGCTTACAGAGGGCTGGAAACACCATATATTTT
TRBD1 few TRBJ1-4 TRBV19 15 CASSPGTGTSEKLFF TGTGCCAGTAGTCCCGGGACAGGGACTAGTGAAAAACTGTTTTTT
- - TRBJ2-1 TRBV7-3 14 CASSLAPSYNEQFF TGTGCCAGCAGTTTAGCGCCCTCCTACAATGAGCAGTTCTTC
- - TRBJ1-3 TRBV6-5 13 CASVGGGGNTIYF TGTGCCAGCGTTGGTGGAGGTGGAAACACCATATATTTT
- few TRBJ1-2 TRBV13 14 CASSLGRGNYGYTF TGTGCCAGCAGCTTAGGTAGGGGAAACTATGGCTACACCTTC
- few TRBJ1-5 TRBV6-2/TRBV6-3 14 CASSSALINQPQHF TGTGCCAGCAGTTCTGCACTGATCAATCAGCCCCAGCATTTT
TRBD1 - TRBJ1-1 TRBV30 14 CAWSVRGPPLPAFF TGTGCCTGGAGTGTAAGGGGGCCCCCGCTCCCGGCTTTCTTT
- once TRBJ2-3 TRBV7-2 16 CASSLLFPSPSITQYF TGTGCCAGCAGCTTACTGTTCCCCTCCCCTAGTATTACGCAGTATTTT
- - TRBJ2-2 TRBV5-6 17 CASSLYILYPHTGELFF TGTGCCAGCAGCTTGTATATTCTCTACCCTCACACCGGGGAGCTGTTTTTT
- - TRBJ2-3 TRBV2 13 CASSGTRGDTQYF TGTGCCAGCAGTGGTACTAGAGGCGATACGCAGTATTTT
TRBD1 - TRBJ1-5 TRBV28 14 CASSLGPGGKPQHF TGTGCCAGCAGTTTAGGTCCAGGGGGCAAGCCCCAGCATTTT
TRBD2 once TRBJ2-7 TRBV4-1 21 CASSQEGLAGELPPLLVEQYF TGCGCCAGCAGCCAAGAGGGGTTAGCGGGAGAGCTCCCTCCCCTCCTAGTCGAGCAGTACTTC
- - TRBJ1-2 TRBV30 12 CAWRTGVEGYTF TGTGCCTGGCGAACAGGTGTAGAAGGCTACACCTTC
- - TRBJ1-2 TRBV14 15 CASSRGTSVWSGYTF TGTGCCAGCAGCCGCGGGACCTCCGTGTGGAGTGGCTACACCTTC
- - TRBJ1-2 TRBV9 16 CASSAGGQLNNYGYTF TGTGCCAGCAGTGCTGGTGGGCAGCTAAACAACTATGGCTACACCTTC
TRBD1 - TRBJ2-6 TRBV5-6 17 CASSKAQGAFGANVLTF TGTGCCAGCAGCAAGGCACAGGGGGCGTTTGGGGCCAACGTCCTGACTTTC
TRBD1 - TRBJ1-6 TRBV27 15 CASSISDRGYSPLHF TGTGCCAGCAGTATCTCGGACAGGGGGTATTCACCCCTCCACTTT
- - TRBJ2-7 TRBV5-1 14 CASSLGQHSYEQYF TGCGCCAGCAGCTTGGGACAGCACTCCTACGAGCAGTACTTC
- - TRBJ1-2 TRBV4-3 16 CASSQDWGGGRGGYTF TGCGCCAGCAGCCAAGATTGGGGCGGGGGAAGGGGCGGCTACACCTTC
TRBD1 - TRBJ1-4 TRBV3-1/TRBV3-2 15 CASSQRDREDEKLFF TGTGCCAGCAGCCAAAGAGACAGGGAAGATGAAAAACTGTTTTTT
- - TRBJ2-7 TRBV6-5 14 CASSYSGTAYEQYF TGTGCCAGCAGTTACTCCGGTACGGCCTACGAGCAGTACTTC
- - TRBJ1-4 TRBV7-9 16 CASSLMGGFGLEKLFF TGTGCCAGCAGCTTAATGGGGGGATTTGGGTTGGAAAAACTGTTTTTT
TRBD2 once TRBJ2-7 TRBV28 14 CASRVGLAGGEQYF TGTGCCAGCAGAGTGGGACTAGCGGGAGGCGAGCAGTACTTC
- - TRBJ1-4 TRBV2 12 CASSEGGEKLFF TGTGCCAGCAGTGAGGGGGGGGAAAAACTGTTTTTT
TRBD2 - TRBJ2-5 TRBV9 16 CASSVTGIAGGSAQYF TGTGCCAGCAGCGTAACGGGAATAGCGGGAGGATCAGCCCAGTACTTC
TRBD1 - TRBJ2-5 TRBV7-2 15 CASSLVSDRAETQYF TGTGCCAGCAGCTTAGTCTCGGACAGGGCAGAGACCCAGTACTTC
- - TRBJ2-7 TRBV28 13 CASSLDGSGEQYF TGTGCCAGCAGCCTTGACGGGTCGGGGGAGCAGTACTTC
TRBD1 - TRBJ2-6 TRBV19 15 CASSIQGAGANVLTF TGTGCCAGTAGTATACAGGGGGCTGGGGCCAACGTCCTGACTTTC
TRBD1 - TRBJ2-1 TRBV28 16 CASSSAGTGGLMGQFF TGTGCCAGCAGCTCCGCCGGGACAGGGGGCTTAATGGGGCAGTTCTTC
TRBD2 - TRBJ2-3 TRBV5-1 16 CASRLAGGDPTDTQYF TGCGCCAGCAGGCTAGCGGGGGGAGATCCCACAGATACGCAGTATTTT
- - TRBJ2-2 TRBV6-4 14 CASREQGNTGELFF TGTGCCAGCAGAGAACAGGGGAACACCGGGGAGCTGTTTTTT
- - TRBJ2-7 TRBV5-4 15 CASSVVGGGRYEQYF TGTGCCAGCAGCGTTGTCGGCGGAGGGCGGTACGAGCAGTACTTC
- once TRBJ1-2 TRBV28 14 CASSLMEQNYGYTF TGTGCCAGCAGTTTAATGGAACAGAACTATGGCTACACCTTC
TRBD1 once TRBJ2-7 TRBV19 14 CASSSGQGTYEQYF TGTGCCAGTAGTTCCGGACAGGGCACCTACGAGCAGTACTTC
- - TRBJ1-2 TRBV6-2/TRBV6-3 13 CASSFTGSLGYTF TGTGCCAGCAGTTTCACAGGGAGCCTGGGCTACACCTTC
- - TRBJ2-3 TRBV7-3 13 CASSPAGADTQYF TGTGCCAGCAGCCCTGCGGGGGCGGATACGCAGTATTTT
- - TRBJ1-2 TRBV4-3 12 CASSPSRGGYTF TGCGCCAGCAGCCCCTCCAGGGGCGGCTACACCTTC
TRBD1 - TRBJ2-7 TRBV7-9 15 CASSRGRQGGPEQYF TGTGCCAGCAGCCGAGGGAGACAGGGGGGCCCCGAGCAGTACTTC
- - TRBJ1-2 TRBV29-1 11 CSVAANYGYTF TGCAGCGTTGCGGCTAACTATGGCTACACCTTC
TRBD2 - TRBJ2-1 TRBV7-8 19 CASSQALAGGYSSYNEQFF TGTGCCAGCAGCCAGGCCCTAGCGGGGGGGTACTCCTCCTACAATGAGCAGTTCTTC
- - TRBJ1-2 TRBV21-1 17 CASSKGGTEVEGYGYTF TGTGCCAGCAGCAAAGGGGGGACAGAGGTAGAGGGCTATGGCTACACCTTC
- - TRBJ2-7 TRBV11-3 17 CASSFSEYRDITQVGHF TGTGCCAGCAGCTTTTCCGAATACCGGGACATAACGCAGGTCGGGCACTTC
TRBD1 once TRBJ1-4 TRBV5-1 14 CASSLQGANEKLFF TGCGCCAGCAGCTTGCAGGGGGCTAATGAAAAACTGTTTTTT
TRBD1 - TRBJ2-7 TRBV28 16 CASSFRAWTGEYEQYF TGTGCCAGCAGTTTCCGCGCGTGGACAGGGGAGTACGAGCAGTACTTC
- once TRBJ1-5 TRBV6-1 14 CASSEAPGFRPQHF TGTGCCAGCAGTGAAGCGCCCGGGTTCAGGCCCCAGCATTTT